One TCR beta chain is described in this entry. This record belongs to a study of control samples from healthy donors and cancer patients. The CDR3 is 14 amino acids. CDR1 and CDR2 (germline): MNHNY, SVGAGI (reference sequence). V lost 6 bases and J 6 bases, leaving 17 bases between the germline ends. Here immunoSEQ multiplex PCR was the method, and the copy in TCRdb shows in-frame clones only, minus some. The table has around 82,000 clones, about 90% seen once; the top ten hold roughly 20%. The sequenced material came from blood. The TCR comes from a man aged 50-60 years in good health. The chain carries TRBV6-6 and TRBJ1-2; maybe TRBD1 (5 bases). The CDR3 coding sequence is TGTGCCAGCAGCCCTATTGGAGGGGAACATGGCTACACCTTC. This codes for CASSPIGGEHGYTF.